The clone carrying this T cell receptor (beta chain) has only a few counts. What it recognizes is unknown. This specimen comes from a study of blood T cells in healthy people across ages. Points from the study as a whole: Roughly linear age-related decline in beta diversity appeared, significant by age about 40.

V lost 3 bases to trimming and J lost 10 bases, with 13 bases between them. This CDR3 is 14 amino acids long. For the second PCR, which ran for about 7 to 11 cycles, a sample-barcoded 5' primer and a J-beta primer mix were used. A single record per CDR3 protein comes from TCRdb applying MiXCR to the 5' RACE reads. The sample lists a few hundred thousand distinct CDR3 sequences, approximately 27% seen once, with about 18% in the top ten. The sequencing input was blood. The J gene is TRBJ1-6, the V gene TRBV12-3 or TRBV12-4; tentatively, D is TRBD1 (6 bases). This clonotype originated in a woman in her 70s in good health. The CDR3 bases are TGTGCCAGCAGTTTTTTGGGGGCACGATCACCCCTCCACTTT. Residues: CASSFLGARSPLHF.